A selection of T cell receptor beta chains follows, all from one sample in a study. Each CDR3 protein gets one entry after TCRdb re-called the RT-PCR reads with MiXCR. The sample records hundreds of thousands of distinct CDR3 sequences, about 14% being singletons. Sequenced input: memory CD4+ T cells from blood. All receptors come from a female donor in good health, serving as a healthy control. Each CDR3 is given with its conserved first and last residue. D genes are given only for firm matches. Some rows have no size entry. The others give once, few or many, or a class for an expanded clone.

V	J	size	D	CDR3	DNA
TRBV6-5	TRBJ2-4	many	TRBD1	CASRLTGTGQNIQYF	TGTGCCAGCAGACTCACCGGGACAGGGCAAAACATTCAGTACTTC
TRBV7-2	TRBJ2-1	.	.	CASSSRESSYNEQFF	TGTGCCAGCAGCTCAAGGGAGAGCTCCTACAATGAGCAGTTCTTC
TRBV2	TRBJ2-2	.	.	CASRPYRFITGELFF	TGTGCCAGCAGGCCGTACAGGTTTATCACCGGGGAGCTGTTTTTT
TRBV11-2	TRBJ1-2	many	.	CASSLDPQGGGYTF	TGTGCCAGCAGCTTAGACCCCCAAGGCGGGGGCTACACCTTC
TRBV29-1	TRBJ2-7	.	.	CSVERGKQYF	TGCAGCGTTGAGAGGGGAAAGCAGTACTTC
TRBV11-2	TRBJ2-7	many	.	CASSPVRGSYEQYF	TGTGCCAGCAGCCCGGTCCGGGGCTCCTACGAGCAGTACTTC
TRBV27	TRBJ1-4	.	.	CASSFQGLGEKLFF	TGTGCCAGCAGTTTCCAGGGTCTCGGTGAAAAACTGTTTTTT
TRBV27	TRBJ2-1	.	.	CASSIRARGDGSQFF	TGTGCCAGCAGTATCCGGGCCCGAGGGGACGGTAGTCAGTTCTTC
TRBV2	TRBJ2-5	.	.	CASSRNDGETQYF	TGTGCCAGCAGTCGTAACGATGGTGAGACCCAGTACTTC
TRBV5-1	TRBJ2-2	many	.	CASSLVAGNTGELFF	TGTGCCAGCAGCTTAGTCGCAGGGAACACCGGGGAGCTGTTTTTT
TRBV20-1	TRBJ2-1	few	.	CSAQKVEGGDNEQFF	TGCAGTGCTCAAAAGGTGGAGGGGGGGGACAATGAGCAGTTCTTC
TRBV20-1	TRBJ2-3	.	TRBD2	CSASASGSSSGDFSTDTQYF	TGCAGTGCTAGCGCTAGCGGAAGTAGCTCGGGGGATTTTAGCACAGATACGCAGTATTTT
TRBV29-1	TRBJ2-1	many	.	CSAHAGGDPRYNEQFF	TGCAGCGCCCACGCAGGGGGGGACCCCAGGTACAATGAGCAGTTCTTC
TRBV7-3	TRBJ2-3	few	.	CASNQRGGPRDTQYF	TGTGCCAGCAATCAACGGGGCGGGCCCAGGGATACGCAGTATTTT
TRBV12-3/TRBV12-4	TRBJ1-5	.	.	CASSTRRSNQPQHF	TGTGCCAGCAGTACAAGGAGGAGCAATCAGCCCCAGCATTTT
TRBV5-5	TRBJ1-5	.	.	CASSLTSLSNQPQHF	TGTGCCAGCAGCCTTACAAGCCTTAGCAATCAGCCCCAGCATTTT
TRBV20-1	TRBJ1-4	few	.	CSARDLLAGPNEKLFF	TGCAGTGCTAGAGATCTGCTTGCGGGGCCGAATGAAAAACTGTTTTTT
TRBV12-3/TRBV12-4	TRBJ2-2	few	.	CASTGTGRDMAAGELFF	TGTGCCAGCACTGGAACAGGGAGGGACATGGCGGCCGGGGAGCTGTTTTTT
TRBV20-1	TRBJ2-3	.	TRBD2	CSARDTSGFTDTQYF	TGCAGTGCTAGAGACACTAGCGGTTTCACAGATACGCAGTATTTT
TRBV4-2	TRBJ1-1	few	.	CASSHNRDTEAFF	TGTGCCAGCAGCCACAACAGGGACACTGAAGCTTTCTTT
TRBV5-6	TRBJ2-7	few	.	CASSLVHDYEQYF	TGTGCCAGCAGCTTGGTACACGACTACGAGCAGTACTTC
TRBV7-2	TRBJ2-5	many	.	CAMGPLTGSGETQYF	TGTGCCATGGGACCTCTCACGGGTTCGGGAGAGACCCAGTACTTC
TRBV7-2	TRBJ2-1	.	.	CASSFGLNNNEQFF	TGTGCCAGCAGCTTCGGACTCAACAACAATGAGCAGTTCTTC
TRBV10-3	TRBJ1-1	.	.	CAISWTENTEAFF	TGTGCCATCAGTTGGACGGAGAACACTGAAGCTTTCTTT
TRBV6-2/TRBV6-3	TRBJ2-1	.	TRBD1	CASSKMSRQGVNEQFF	TGTGCCAGCAGCAAAATGTCCCGACAGGGGGTCAATGAGCAGTTCTTC
TRBV20-1	TRBJ2-2	.	.	CSAQRFSQGGDTGELFF	TGCAGTGCTCAGAGGTTCTCTCAGGGGGGGGACACCGGGGAGCTGTTTTTT
TRBV9	TRBJ2-3	many	.	CASSVDDASTDTQYF	TGTGCCAGCAGCGTAGATGACGCAAGCACAGATACGCAGTATTTT
TRBV10-3	TRBJ2-5	few	.	CATKATQETQYF	TGTGCCACGAAAGCGACCCAAGAGACCCAGTACTTC
TRBV10-3	TRBJ1-1	few	.	CAISESSIGYTEAFF	TGTGCCATCAGTGAGTCGAGCATTGGATACACTGAAGCTTTCTTT
TRBV24-1	TRBJ1-2	.	TRBD1	CATSEPGTGIYGYTF	TGTGCCACCAGTGAGCCCGGGACAGGGATTTATGGCTACACCTTC
TRBV7-9	TRBJ2-1	.	TRBD1	CASSPDRAAYNEQFF	TGTGCCAGCAGCCCGGACAGGGCCGCCTACAATGAGCAGTTCTTC
TRBV27	TRBJ1-5	.	.	CASSFHDSNQPQHF	TGTGCCAGCAGTTTCCACGATAGCAATCAGCCCCAGCATTTT
TRBV12-3/TRBV12-4	TRBJ1-1	.	.	CASSPQGLTEAFF	TGTGCCAGCAGTCCACAGGGTCTCACTGAAGCTTTCTTT
TRBV5-1	TRBJ2-7	few	TRBD2	CASSLIAGSGEQYF	TGCGCCAGCAGCCTAATAGCGGGATCTGGCGAGCAGTACTTC
TRBV6-2/TRBV6-3	TRBJ1-2	few	.	CASSKTTYRDPALGYTF	TGTGCCAGCAGCAAGACTACTTACAGGGACCCGGCACTAGGCTACACCTTC
TRBV20-1	TRBJ2-7	few	.	CSAYRDGAYEQYF	TGCAGTGCTTACCGGGACGGAGCCTACGAGCAGTACTTC
TRBV4-3	TRBJ2-2	many	TRBD2	CASSQGSTSGSGGELFF	TGCGCCAGCAGCCAAGGGTCGACTAGCGGGAGTGGCGGGGAGCTGTTTTTT
TRBV7-3	TRBJ2-1	few	.	CASSLTTSSYNEQFF	TGTGCCAGCAGCTTAACTACTTCCTCCTACAATGAGCAGTTCTTC
TRBV7-9	TRBJ2-1	.	TRBD2	CASSLGLAGLPEQFF	TGTGCCAGCAGCCTGGGACTAGCGGGACTACCTGAGCAGTTCTTC
TRBV5-1	TRBJ1-2	.	.	CASSSAGTNYGYTF	TGCGCCAGCAGCTCGGCAGGGACTAACTATGGCTACACCTTC
TRBV9	TRBJ1-6	many	.	CASSVDRTGTPLHF	TGTGCCAGCAGCGTAGACAGAACGGGAACACCCCTCCACTTT
TRBV6-5	TRBJ2-2	.	TRBD2	CASSRGLAGVGAGELFF	TGTGCCAGCAGTCGTGGACTAGCGGGAGTGGGGGCCGGGGAGCTGTTTTTT
TRBV28	TRBJ2-7	.	TRBD1	CASGDGTATYEQYF	TGTGCCAGCGGTGACGGGACAGCCACCTACGAGCAGTACTTC
TRBV30	TRBJ2-1	few	TRBD2	CACLPSGSRDEQFF	TGTGCCTGCCTTCCCAGCGGGAGTAGGGATGAGCAGTTCTTC
TRBV5-1	TRBJ2-3	many	TRBD2	CASSLALAGGTSDTQYF	TGCGCCAGCAGCTTGGCTCTAGCGGGAGGTACTTCAGATACGCAGTATTTT
TRBV12-3/TRBV12-4	TRBJ1-5	many	.	CASSRAGGVYSNQPQHF	TGTGCCAGCAGCCGCGCGGGGGGGGTCTATAGCAATCAGCCCCAGCATTTT
TRBV5-1	TRBJ1-5	.	.	CASSPDSYSNQPQHF	TGCGCCAGCAGCCCGGACAGTTATAGCAATCAGCCCCAGCATTTT
TRBV29-1	TRBJ2-7	.	.	CSANTLPGFEQYF	TGCAGCGCCAACACTCTCCCTGGCTTCGAGCAGTACTTC
TRBV12-3/TRBV12-4	TRBJ1-5	few	.	CASQNSNQPQHF	TGTGCCAGTCAAAATAGCAATCAGCCCCAGCATTTT
TRBV6-1	TRBJ2-7	.	.	CASSPGAALSYEQYF	TGTGCCAGCAGTCCCGGGGCTGCACTATCCTACGAGCAGTACTTC
TRBV24-1	TRBJ2-1	.	TRBD2	CATSVGLAGAREQFF	TGTGCCACCAGTGTAGGCCTAGCGGGAGCCCGTGAGCAGTTCTTC
TRBV3-1	TRBJ2-7	.	.	CASRQQTGTRTYEQYF	TGTGCCAGCAGGCAACAGACCGGGACGCGGACCTACGAGCAGTACTTC
TRBV7-9	TRBJ1-2	few	.	CASSLIGGGPYGYTF	TGTGCCAGCAGCCTTATAGGGGGGGGCCCCTATGGCTACACCTTC
TRBV6-2/TRBV6-3	TRBJ2-7	few	.	CATSSPGGQNFEQYF	TGTGCGACAAGTTCACCCGGGGGGCAGAACTTCGAGCAGTACTTC
TRBV12-3/TRBV12-4	TRBJ2-1	.	TRBD2	CASSLAAGDLNEQFF	TGTGCCAGCAGTTTAGCGGCGGGAGACCTCAATGAGCAGTTCTTC
TRBV20-1	TRBJ2-1	few	TRBD2	CSARVHARLAAPYNEQFF	TGCAGTGCTAGAGTCCATGCCAGGCTAGCGGCTCCCTACAATGAGCAGTTCTTC
TRBV20-1	TRBJ1-4	.	TRBD1	CSASEQGVGEKLFF	TGCAGTGCTAGTGAACAGGGGGTTGGTGAAAAACTGTTTTTT
TRBV10-2	TRBJ1-2	many	.	CASSVFLGESGYTF	TGCGCCAGCAGTGTATTTCTGGGAGAGTCTGGCTACACCTTC
TRBV28	TRBJ2-7	.	.	CASSLTLGEFGYEQYF	TGTGCCAGCAGTTTAACCTTGGGGGAGTTCGGCTACGAGCAGTACTTC
TRBV7-9	TRBJ2-7	many	.	CASSLVARNEQYF	TGTGCCAGCAGCTTAGTAGCTAGGAACGAGCAGTACTTC